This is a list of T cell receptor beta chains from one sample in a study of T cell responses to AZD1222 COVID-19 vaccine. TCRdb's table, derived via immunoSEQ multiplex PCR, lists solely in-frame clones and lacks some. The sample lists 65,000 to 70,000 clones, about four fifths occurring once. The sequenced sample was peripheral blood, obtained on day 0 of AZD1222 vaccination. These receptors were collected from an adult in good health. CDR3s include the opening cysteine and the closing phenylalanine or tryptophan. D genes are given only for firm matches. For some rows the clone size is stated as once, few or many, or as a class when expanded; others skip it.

cdr3_nt: TGTGCCAGCTCACCTGGGACAGGCCAACACTATGGCTACACCTTC
cdr3_aa: CASSPGTGQHYGYTF
d_call: TRBD1
j_call: TRBJ1-2
v_call: TRBV18
clone_size: NA

cdr3_nt: TGTGCCAGCAGTCCTCCGGGGGGGTATCGGCGGAACTCACCCCTCCACTTT
cdr3_aa: CASSPPGGYRRNSPLHF
d_call: NA
j_call: TRBJ1-6
v_call: TRBV2
clone_size: NA

cdr3_nt: TGCGCCAGCAGCCAAGATAGATCGGGGGGCGGCTACGAGCAGTACTTC
cdr3_aa: CASSQDRSGGGYEQYF
d_call: NA
j_call: TRBJ2-7
v_call: TRBV4-3
clone_size: NA

cdr3_nt: TGTGCCAGCAGTGCGGGACAGGGGGCGCGTGTCGGTGAAGCTTTCTTT
cdr3_aa: CASSAGQGARVGEAFF
d_call: TRBD1
j_call: TRBJ1-1
v_call: TRBV6-1
clone_size: NA

cdr3_nt: TGTGCCAGCAGTCGACAGTGGGACACCGGGGAGCTGTTTTTT
cdr3_aa: CASSRQWDTGELFF
d_call: NA
j_call: TRBJ2-2
v_call: TRBV6-5
clone_size: NA

cdr3_nt: TGTGCCAGCAGCTTCGGACAGGGGACTGGAAATGAGCAGTTCTTC
cdr3_aa: CASSFGQGTGNEQFF
d_call: TRBD1
j_call: TRBJ2-1
v_call: TRBV9
clone_size: NA

cdr3_nt: TGTGCCAGCAGTTCGTTACAGACACCCCAAGAGACCCAGTACTTC
cdr3_aa: CASSSLQTPQETQYF
d_call: NA
j_call: TRBJ2-5
v_call: TRBV27
clone_size: NA

cdr3_nt: TGCGCCAGCAGCTTGGGGTCAGCCTCTGAAAAACTGTTTTTT
cdr3_aa: CASSLGSASEKLFF
d_call: NA
j_call: TRBJ1-4
v_call: TRBV5-1
clone_size: once

cdr3_nt: TGTGCCAGCAGATCCCTTGACAGACTGAACACTGAAGCTTTCTTT
cdr3_aa: CASRSLDRLNTEAFF
d_call: NA
j_call: TRBJ1-1
v_call: TRBV6-5
clone_size: NA

cdr3_nt: TGTGCCAGCAGCCAAGATTTAGCGGGGGTCACAGATACGCAGTATTTT
cdr3_aa: CASSQDLAGVTDTQYF
d_call: TRBD2
j_call: TRBJ2-3
v_call: TRBV3-1/TRBV3-2
clone_size: NA

cdr3_nt: TGTGCCAGCAGAGGGGGCGCGGGTTTTGCGGGAAGTGAAAAACTGTTTTTT
cdr3_aa: CASRGGAGFAGSEKLFF
d_call: TRBD1
j_call: TRBJ1-4
v_call: TRBV27
clone_size: NA

cdr3_nt: TGTGCCAGCAGTGTTGGGGTTGGGGTCCTCAATGAGCAGTTCTTC
cdr3_aa: CASSVGVGVLNEQFF
d_call: NA
j_call: TRBJ2-1
v_call: TRBV2
clone_size: NA

cdr3_nt: TGTGCCAGCATCTTCTCGGACACCTCTAACTATGGCTACACCTTC
cdr3_aa: CASIFSDTSNYGYTF
d_call: NA
j_call: TRBJ1-2
v_call: TRBV2
clone_size: NA

cdr3_nt: TGTGCCAGCAGCTTTTCCCGACGGGACACTGAAGCTTTCTTT
cdr3_aa: CASSFSRRDTEAFF
d_call: NA
j_call: TRBJ1-1
v_call: TRBV7-9
clone_size: few

cdr3_nt: TGTGCCAGCAGCTTAGATCAGGCTAATGAAAAACTGTTTTTT
cdr3_aa: CASSLDQANEKLFF
d_call: NA
j_call: TRBJ1-4
v_call: TRBV7-2
clone_size: once

cdr3_nt: TGTGCCATCAGTCCGGCCAGACGCCCTGGCGGGGGGCCCTACAATGAGCAGTTCTTC
cdr3_aa: CAISPARRPGGGPYNEQFF
d_call: TRBD2
j_call: TRBJ2-1
v_call: TRBV10-3
clone_size: NA

cdr3_nt: TGTGCCAGCAGCTCGTTACAGGGGTGGGAGCAGTACTTC
cdr3_aa: CASSSLQGWEQYF
d_call: TRBD1
j_call: TRBJ2-7
v_call: TRBV7-9
clone_size: NA

cdr3_nt: TGTGCCAGCAGCGTTAGGACAGGAGGGTTAGAGACCCAGTACTTC
cdr3_aa: CASSVRTGGLETQYF
d_call: NA
j_call: TRBJ2-5
v_call: TRBV3-1/TRBV3-2
clone_size: once

cdr3_nt: TGCGCCAGCAGCTTGGGGGCTAATGAAAAACTGTTTTTT
cdr3_aa: CASSLGANEKLFF
d_call: NA
j_call: TRBJ1-4
v_call: TRBV5-1
clone_size: NA

cdr3_nt: TGTGCCACTAGCCGAAACAGCAGGGAATGGGTCAATCAGCCCCAGCATTTT
cdr3_aa: CATSRNSREWVNQPQHF
d_call: NA
j_call: TRBJ1-5
v_call: TRBV19
clone_size: NA

cdr3_nt: TGCAGCGTTGGGGAGACAGATACAACTAATGAAAAACTGTTTTTT
cdr3_aa: CSVGETDTTNEKLFF
d_call: NA
j_call: TRBJ1-4
v_call: TRBV29-1
clone_size: NA

cdr3_nt: TGTGCCAGCAGCCCACAGGGCCCCGCGGCGTCACGGGGCAATGAGCAGTTCTTC
cdr3_aa: CASSPQGPAASRGNEQFF
d_call: NA
j_call: TRBJ2-1
v_call: TRBV11-2
clone_size: NA

cdr3_nt: TGTGCCAGCAGCCAAGTTGGAGATACAGGATCCCAGCATTTT
cdr3_aa: CASSQVGDTGSQHF
d_call: NA
j_call: TRBJ1-5
v_call: TRBV4-2
clone_size: once

cdr3_nt: TGTGCCAGTGAAGTGCGCAGGGAGAGAGAGACCCAGTACTTC
cdr3_aa: CASEVRRERETQYF
d_call: NA
j_call: TRBJ2-5
v_call: TRBV6-5
clone_size: NA

cdr3_nt: TGTGCCAGCAGCTTAGGTACTATTGACGGAGGCTACGAGCAGTACTTC
cdr3_aa: CASSLGTIDGGYEQYF
d_call: NA
j_call: TRBJ2-7
v_call: TRBV7-6
clone_size: NA

cdr3_nt: TGTGCCAGCAGTCCGGTTAGGGGACAGGGTCAGTACGAGCAGTACTTC
cdr3_aa: CASSPVRGQGQYEQYF
d_call: TRBD1
j_call: TRBJ2-7
v_call: TRBV7-9
clone_size: NA

cdr3_nt: TGTGCCAGCAGCCCCAAAGAGACCCAGTACTTC
cdr3_aa: CASSPKETQYF
d_call: NA
j_call: TRBJ2-5
v_call: TRBV7-6
clone_size: NA

cdr3_nt: TGCGCCAGCAGCCAAGATCGGGCCCACTACGAGCAGTACTTC
cdr3_aa: CASSQDRAHYEQYF
d_call: NA
j_call: TRBJ2-7
v_call: TRBV4-3
clone_size: NA

cdr3_nt: TGTGCCACCAGCCGGGGGGACTATGGCTACACCTTC
cdr3_aa: CATSRGDYGYTF
d_call: NA
j_call: TRBJ1-2
v_call: TRBV6-5
clone_size: NA

cdr3_nt: TGCGCCAGCAGAGAGGGTCAGGGCGTAGGGAATGAGCAGTTCTTC
cdr3_aa: CASREGQGVGNEQFF
d_call: NA
j_call: TRBJ2-1
v_call: TRBV5-1
clone_size: NA

cdr3_nt: TGTGCCACCGGGGACAGTGGACAGCCCCAGCATTTT
cdr3_aa: CATGDSGQPQHF
d_call: TRBD1
j_call: TRBJ1-5
v_call: TRBV24-1
clone_size: NA

cdr3_nt: TGTGCCAGCAGTGACTCGGGCGGGGACTACAATGAGCAGTTCTTC
cdr3_aa: CASSDSGGDYNEQFF
d_call: NA
j_call: TRBJ2-1
v_call: TRBV6-4
clone_size: NA

cdr3_nt: TGTGCCAGCAGCTTGAGCGGGACAGGAAGGGCCTACGAGCAGTACTTC
cdr3_aa: CASSLSGTGRAYEQYF
d_call: NA
j_call: TRBJ2-7
v_call: TRBV5-4
clone_size: NA

cdr3_nt: TGCGCCAGCAGCTTGGGGGGGAACTATGGCTACACCTTC
cdr3_aa: CASSLGGNYGYTF
d_call: NA
j_call: TRBJ1-2
v_call: TRBV5-1
clone_size: NA

cdr3_nt: TGTGCCAGCAGCTTAGATCCTCTAACGGCCGGTGTCGGTGAAGCTTTCTTT
cdr3_aa: CASSLDPLTAGVGEAFF
d_call: NA
j_call: TRBJ1-1
v_call: TRBV11-2
clone_size: few

cdr3_nt: TGTGCCAGCTCACCACCCGGCTCCGGGGAGCTGTTTTTT
cdr3_aa: CASSPPGSGELFF
d_call: NA
j_call: TRBJ2-2
v_call: TRBV18
clone_size: NA

cdr3_nt: TGTGCCAGCAGCTCCGGGGAGAGGGGTACCTACGAGCAGTACTTC
cdr3_aa: CASSSGERGTYEQYF
d_call: NA
j_call: TRBJ2-7
v_call: TRBV7-9
clone_size: NA

cdr3_nt: TGTGCCAGCAGCCTCGGACTAGTCGCCAATGAGCAGTTCTTC
cdr3_aa: CASSLGLVANEQFF
d_call: TRBD2
j_call: TRBJ2-1
v_call: TRBV9
clone_size: once

cdr3_nt: TGTGCCAGCAGTTCTTTTGAGGACAGAAGGAAAAAAAATGGCTACACCTTC
cdr3_aa: CASSSFEDRRKKNGYTF
d_call: NA
j_call: TRBJ1-2
v_call: TRBV28
clone_size: NA

cdr3_nt: TGCGCCAGCAGCCGGGACAGGCCAACGGGAGTGACCCAGTACTTC
cdr3_aa: CASSRDRPTGVTQYF
d_call: TRBD1
j_call: TRBJ2-5
v_call: TRBV4-1
clone_size: NA

cdr3_nt: TGTGCCAGCAGCCGGGACAACTACAATGAGCAGTTCTTC
cdr3_aa: CASSRDNYNEQFF
d_call: NA
j_call: TRBJ2-1
v_call: TRBV7-2
clone_size: NA

cdr3_nt: TGTGCCAGCAGCCCCGGGACAGGGGGCTCGGGTGAGCAGTTCTTC
cdr3_aa: CASSPGTGGSGEQFF
d_call: TRBD1
j_call: TRBJ2-1
v_call: TRBV7-2
clone_size: few